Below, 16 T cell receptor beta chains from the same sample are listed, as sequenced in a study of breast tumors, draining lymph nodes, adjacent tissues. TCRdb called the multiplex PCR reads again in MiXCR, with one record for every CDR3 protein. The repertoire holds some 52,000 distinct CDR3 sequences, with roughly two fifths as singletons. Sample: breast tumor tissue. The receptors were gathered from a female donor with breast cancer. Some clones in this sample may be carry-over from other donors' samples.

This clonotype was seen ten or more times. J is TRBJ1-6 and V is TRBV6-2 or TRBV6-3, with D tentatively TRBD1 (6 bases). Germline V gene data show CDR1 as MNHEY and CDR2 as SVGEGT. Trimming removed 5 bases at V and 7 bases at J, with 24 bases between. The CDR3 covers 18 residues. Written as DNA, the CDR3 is TGTGCCAGCAGTCGACATCCCGGGGGCACGCGGGTAAATTCACCCCTCCACTTT. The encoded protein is CASSRHPGGTRVNSPLHF.

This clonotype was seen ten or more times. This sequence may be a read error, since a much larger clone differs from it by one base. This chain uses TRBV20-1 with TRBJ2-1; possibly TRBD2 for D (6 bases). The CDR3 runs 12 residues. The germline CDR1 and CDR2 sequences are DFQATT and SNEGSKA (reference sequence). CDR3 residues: CSARGWREEPFF. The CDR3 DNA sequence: TGCAGTGCTAGAGGATGGCGGGAAGAGCCGTTCTTC.

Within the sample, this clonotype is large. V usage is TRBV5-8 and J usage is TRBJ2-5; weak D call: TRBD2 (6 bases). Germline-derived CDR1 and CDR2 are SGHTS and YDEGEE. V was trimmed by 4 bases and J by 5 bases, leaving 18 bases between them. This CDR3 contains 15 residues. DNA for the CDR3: TGTGCCAGCAGCCCGGGGGACGGAGGAGAGGAGACCCAGTACTTC. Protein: CASSPGDGGEETQYF.

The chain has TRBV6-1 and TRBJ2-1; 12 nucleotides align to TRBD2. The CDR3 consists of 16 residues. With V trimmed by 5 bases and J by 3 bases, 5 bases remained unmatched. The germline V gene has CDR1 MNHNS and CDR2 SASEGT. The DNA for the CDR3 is TGTGCCAGCAGTCAAGTACTAGCGGGAGGCTACAATGAGCAGTTCTTC. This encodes CASSQVLAGGYNEQFF.

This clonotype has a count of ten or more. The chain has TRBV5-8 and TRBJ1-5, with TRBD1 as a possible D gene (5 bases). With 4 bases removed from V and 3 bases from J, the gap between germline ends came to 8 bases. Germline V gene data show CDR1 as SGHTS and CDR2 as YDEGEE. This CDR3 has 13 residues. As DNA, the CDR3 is TGTGCCAGCAGCACAGGATCCAATCAGCCCCAGCATTTT. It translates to CASSTGSNQPQHF.

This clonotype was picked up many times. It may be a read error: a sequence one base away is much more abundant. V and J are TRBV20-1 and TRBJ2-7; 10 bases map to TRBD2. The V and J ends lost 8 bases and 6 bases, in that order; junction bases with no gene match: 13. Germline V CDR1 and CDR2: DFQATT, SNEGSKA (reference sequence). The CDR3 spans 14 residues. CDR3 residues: CSTSPGLATSEQYF. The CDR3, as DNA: TGCAGTACATCCCCGGGACTAGCGACCTCCGAGCAGTACTTC.

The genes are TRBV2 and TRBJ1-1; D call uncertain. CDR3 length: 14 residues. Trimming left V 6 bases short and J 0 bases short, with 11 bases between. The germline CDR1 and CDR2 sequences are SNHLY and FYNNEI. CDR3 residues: CASRLREMNTEAFF. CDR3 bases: TGTGCCAGCAGGCTTCGAGAGATGAACACTGAAGCTTTCTTT.

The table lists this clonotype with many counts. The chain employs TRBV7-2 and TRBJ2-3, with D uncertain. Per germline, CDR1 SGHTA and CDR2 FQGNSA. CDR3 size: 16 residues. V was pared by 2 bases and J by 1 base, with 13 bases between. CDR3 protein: CASSLMLTRGTDTQYF. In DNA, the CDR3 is TGTGCCAGCAGCTTAATGCTAACAAGAGGCACAGATACGCAGTATTTT.

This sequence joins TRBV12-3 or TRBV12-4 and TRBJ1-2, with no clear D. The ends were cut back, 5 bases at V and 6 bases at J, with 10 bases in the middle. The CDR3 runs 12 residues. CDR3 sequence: CASSPPTNGYTF. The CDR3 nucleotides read TGTGCCAGCAGTCCCCCGACTAATGGCTACACCTTC.

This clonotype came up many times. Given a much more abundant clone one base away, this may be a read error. The CDR3 sequence is CASSLGRAYGYTF. The CDR3 DNA reads TGTGCCAGCAGCCTGGGACGGGCCTATGGCTACACCTTC. The chain is built from TRBV5-6 and TRBJ1-2, with a possible D match to TRBD1 (5 bases). This CDR3 contains 13 residues. The germline V gene encodes CDR1 SGHDT and CDR2 YYEEEE. V was clipped by 4 bases and J by 4 bases, with 11 bases between them.

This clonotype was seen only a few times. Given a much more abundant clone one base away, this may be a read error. The CDR3 sequence is CASSPDPGQGTNEQFF. The CDR3 coding sequence is TGCGCCAGCAGCCCAGATCCGGGACAGGGGACCAATGAGCAGTTCTTC. The rearrangement joins TRBV4-1 to TRBJ2-1; 10 positions agree with TRBD1. The V gene end was trimmed by 4 bases and the J gene end by 6 bases; junction bases not matched to a gene: 9. CDR1 and CDR2 (germline): MGHRA, YSYEKL. The CDR3 totals 16 residues.

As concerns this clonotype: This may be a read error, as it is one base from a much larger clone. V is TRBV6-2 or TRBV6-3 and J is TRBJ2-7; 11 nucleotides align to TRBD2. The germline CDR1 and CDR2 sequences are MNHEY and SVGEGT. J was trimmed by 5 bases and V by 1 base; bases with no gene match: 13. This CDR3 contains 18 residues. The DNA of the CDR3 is TGTGCCAGCAGTTACTTACCTCTAGCGGGAGGTCTGGTGGACGAGCAGTACTTC. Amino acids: CASSYLPLAGGLVDEQYF.

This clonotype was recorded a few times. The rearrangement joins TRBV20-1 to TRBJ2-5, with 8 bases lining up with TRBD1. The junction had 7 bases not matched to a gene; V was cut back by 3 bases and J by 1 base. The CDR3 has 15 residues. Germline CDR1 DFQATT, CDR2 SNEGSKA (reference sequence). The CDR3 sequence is CSASNPDRVQETQYF. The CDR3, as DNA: TGCAGTGCTAGCAACCCGGACAGGGTCCAAGAGACCCAGTACTTC.

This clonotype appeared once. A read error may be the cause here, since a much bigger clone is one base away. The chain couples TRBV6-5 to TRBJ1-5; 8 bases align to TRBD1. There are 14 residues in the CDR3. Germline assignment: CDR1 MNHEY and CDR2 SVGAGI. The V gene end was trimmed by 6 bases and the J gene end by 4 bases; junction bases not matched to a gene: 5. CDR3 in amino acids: CASRPGGANQPQHF. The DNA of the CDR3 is TGTGCCAGCAGGCCAGGGGGCGCGAATCAGCCCCAGCATTTT.

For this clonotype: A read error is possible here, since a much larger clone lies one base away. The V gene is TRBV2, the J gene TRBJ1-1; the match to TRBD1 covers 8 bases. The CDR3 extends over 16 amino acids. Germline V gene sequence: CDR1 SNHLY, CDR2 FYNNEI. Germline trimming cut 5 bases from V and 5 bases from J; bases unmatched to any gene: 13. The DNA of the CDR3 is TGTGCCAGCAGTTCTGACAGGGGTTCTTGGGCGACTGAAGCTTTCTTT. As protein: CASSSDRGSWATEAFF.

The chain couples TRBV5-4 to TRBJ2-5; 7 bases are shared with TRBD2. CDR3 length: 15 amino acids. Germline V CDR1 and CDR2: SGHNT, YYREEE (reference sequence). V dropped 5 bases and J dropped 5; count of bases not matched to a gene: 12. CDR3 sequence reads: CASRGGDGGEETQYF. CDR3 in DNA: TGTGCCAGCAGGGGGGGGGACGGAGGAGAGGAGACCCAGTACTTC.